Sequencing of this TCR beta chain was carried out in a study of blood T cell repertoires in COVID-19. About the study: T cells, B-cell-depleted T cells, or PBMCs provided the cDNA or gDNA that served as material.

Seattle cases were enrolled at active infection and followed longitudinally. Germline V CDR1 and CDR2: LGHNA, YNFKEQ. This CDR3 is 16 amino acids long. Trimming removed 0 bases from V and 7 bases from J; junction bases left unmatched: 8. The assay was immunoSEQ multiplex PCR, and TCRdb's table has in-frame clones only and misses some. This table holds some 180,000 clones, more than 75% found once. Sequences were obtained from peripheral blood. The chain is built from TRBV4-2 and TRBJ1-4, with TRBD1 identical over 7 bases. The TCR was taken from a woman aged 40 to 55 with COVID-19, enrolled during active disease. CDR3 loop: CASSQEQTGWGEKLFF. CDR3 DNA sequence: TGTGCCAGCAGCCAAGAACAGACAGGGTGGGGTGAAAAACTGTTTTTT.